The T cell receptor (beta chain) described here comes from a study of liver allograft versus peripheral blood T cells (dated by TCRdb to 2018 to 2020). Looking at the study overall: T cell receptor repertoires present within transplanted livers were compared with repertoires in the peripheral blood of liver transplant recipients.

The sequencing machine was an Illumina MiSeq. The public reads were reanalyzed by TCRdb: fastp trimming at Q25, MiXCR alignment, in-frame beta chains only. Identical CDR3 proteins give one entry, which carries the most common genes and DNA. This sample lists some 6,000 distinct CDR3 sequences; 13% to 15% were detected once. The leading ten clones occupy 2.9% of the sample. This clonotype is judged medium-sized (0.01 to 0.1%). It lacks a known antigen. No qualities accompany the bases; no much larger clone lies one base away. General study outcomes and caveats: According to the report, the T cell receptor repertoires detected in peripheral blood were different from the repertoires found inside liver allografts.

The germline V gene supplies CDR1 SGHAT and CDR2 FQNNGV. V is pared back by 5 bases and J by 4 bases, with 14 bases lying between the germline termini. Including cysteine and phenylalanine, the CDR3 has 14 amino acids. Only the CDR3 portion is preserved as DNA: 42 bases, with reading frame beginning at the first base. The rearrangement joined TRBV11-2 to TRBJ1-2; perhaps TRBD1 is the D gene, with 5 bases matching. The TCR comes from a human patient who had a liver transplant. Some T cells may originate with the graft donor following a transplant. The CDR3 region reads CASSPRQSSYGYTF. The DNA is as follows: TGTGCCAGCAGCCCTCGACAGTCTAGCTATGGCTACACCTTC.